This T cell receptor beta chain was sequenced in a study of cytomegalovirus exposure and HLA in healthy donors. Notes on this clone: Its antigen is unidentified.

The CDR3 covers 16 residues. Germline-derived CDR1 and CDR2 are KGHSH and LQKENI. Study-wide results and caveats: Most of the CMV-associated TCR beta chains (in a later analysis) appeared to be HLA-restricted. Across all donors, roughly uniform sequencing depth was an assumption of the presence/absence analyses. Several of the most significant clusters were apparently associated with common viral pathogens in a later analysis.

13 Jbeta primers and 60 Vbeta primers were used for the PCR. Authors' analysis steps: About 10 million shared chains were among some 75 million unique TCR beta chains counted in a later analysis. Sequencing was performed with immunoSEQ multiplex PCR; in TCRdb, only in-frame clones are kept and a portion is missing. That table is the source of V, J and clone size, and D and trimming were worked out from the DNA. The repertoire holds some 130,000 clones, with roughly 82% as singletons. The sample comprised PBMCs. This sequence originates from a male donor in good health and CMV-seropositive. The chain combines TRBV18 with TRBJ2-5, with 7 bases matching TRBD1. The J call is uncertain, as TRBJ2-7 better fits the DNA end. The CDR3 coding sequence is TGTGCCAGCTCACCACGAAGGTCGGACAGGTCTTACGAGCAGTACTTC. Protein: CASSPRRSDRSYEQYF.